A selection of T cell receptor beta chains follows, all from one sample in a study of response to subunit inactivated influenza vaccine. TCRdb re-called the RT-PCR reads through MiXCR, storing one row per CDR3 protein. The sample consists of 860,000 or so distinct CDR3 sequences, 21% of them appearing once. Sequenced material: PBMCs from blood, taken 4 to 6 days after vaccination. The receptor set was obtained from a man in his fifties or sixties who received an inactivated influenza vaccine. Each CDR3 is given with its conserved first and last residue. A D gene is named only where the DNA matches it firmly. Rows give clone size only sometimes, using once, few, many, or a class for an expanded clone.

d_gene	abundance	len	j_gene	v_gene	CDR3aa	CDR3nt
-	few	14	TRBJ2-2	TRBV6-1	CASSATANTGELFF	TGTGCCAGCAGTGCGACAGCGAACACCGGGGAGCTGTTTTTT
TRBD1	few	14	TRBJ1-1	TRBV12-3/TRBV12-4	CASSGDRGRTEAFF	TGTGCCAGCAGTGGGGACAGGGGGAGAACTGAAGCTTTCTTT
TRBD1	few	14	TRBJ2-1	TRBV5-1	CASSGGQGADEQFF	TGCGCCAGCAGCGGCGGACAGGGGGCGGATGAGCAGTTCTTC
TRBD1	-	14	TRBJ2-1	TRBV5-1	CASSWSGTGEEQFF	TGCGCCAGCAGCTGGTCCGGGACAGGGGAAGAGCAGTTCTTC
-	-	14	TRBJ1-6	TRBV10-3	CAISKQRENSPLHF	TGTGCCATCAGTAAACAGAGAGAGAATTCACCCCTCCACTTT
-	few	16	TRBJ1-2	TRBV27	CASSPPGSLPYGGYTF	TGTGCCAGCAGTCCCCCCGGTTCGCTCCCCTATGGGGGCTACACCTTC
-	-	15	TRBJ2-4	TRBV20-1	CSAREPGLSKNIQYF	TGCAGTGCTAGAGAACCAGGGCTATCCAAAAACATTCAGTACTTC
-	-	14	TRBJ2-1	TRBV12-3/TRBV12-4	CASSQTRVYNEQFF	TGTGCCAGCAGTCAAACCAGGGTATACAATGAGCAGTTCTTC
TRBD2	few	14	TRBJ2-7	TRBV6-1	CASKKTSEPYEQYF	TGTGCCAGCAAAAAGACTAGCGAGCCCTACGAGCAGTACTTC
-	few	15	TRBJ2-5	TRBV3-1	CASSQAGAYMETQYF	TGTGCCAGCAGCCAAGCGGGAGCATATATGGAGACCCAGTACTTC
-	-	15	TRBJ2-7	TRBV5-1	CASSLGPITSYEQYF	TGCGCCAGCAGCTTGGGACCGATCACTTCCTACGAGCAGTACTTC
TRBD2	-	15	TRBJ2-1	TRBV7-2	CASSPDGGSWNEQFF	TGTGCCAGCAGCCCAGACGGGGGGAGTTGGAATGAGCAGTTCTTC
-	-	15	TRBJ2-3	TRBV4-2	CASSQDLRSTDTQYF	TGTGCCAGCAGCCAAGATCTACGGAGCACAGATACGCAGTATTTT
TRBD1	-	14	TRBJ2-3	TRBV7-9	CASSYDREGDTQYF	TGTGCCAGCAGCTATGACAGGGAAGGGGATACGCAGTATTTT
-	-	16	TRBJ1-1	TRBV6-5	CASSSRATRGNTEAFF	TGTGCCAGCAGTTCCCGGGCCACGCGGGGTAACACTGAAGCTTTCTTT
TRBD1	few	13	TRBJ1-1	TRBV7-6	CASSSDRGAEAFF	TGTGCCAGCAGCTCGGACAGGGGTGCTGAAGCTTTCTTT
-	few	14	TRBJ1-1	TRBV20-1	CSAPRFDSVAEAFF	TGCAGTGCCCCGCGGTTCGACTCTGTCGCTGAAGCTTTCTTT
-	-	15	TRBJ2-5	TRBV5-1	CASSYGQPGQETQYF	TGCGCCAGCAGCTACGGACAGCCAGGCCAAGAGACCCAGTACTTC
TRBD1	-	14	TRBJ1-1	TRBV4-2	CASSQVDRRPEAFF	TGTGCCAGCAGCCAAGTGGACAGGAGGCCTGAAGCTTTCTTT
-	many	11	TRBJ2-7	TRBV6-2/TRBV6-3	CASSYPEEQYF	TGTGCCAGCAGCTACCCTGAGGAGCAGTACTTC
TRBD1	-	15	TRBJ2-7	TRBV12-3/TRBV12-4	CASSLGRDRAHEQYF	TGTGCCAGCAGTTTAGGCCGGGACAGGGCTCACGAGCAGTACTTC
TRBD2	-	15	TRBJ2-5	TRBV20-1	CSARDGGLAEETQYF	TGCAGTGCTAGAGATGGGGGACTAGCGGAGGAGACCCAGTACTTC
TRBD1	few	15	TRBJ2-1	TRBV5-1	CASGEGQTYYNEQFF	TGCGCCAGCGGAGAGGGACAGACCTACTACAATGAGCAGTTCTTC
TRBD1	few	15	TRBJ1-2	TRBV3-1	CASSQEGTVFYGYTF	TGTGCCAGCAGCCAAGAGGGGACAGTGTTTTATGGCTACACCTTC
-	-	16	TRBJ1-2	TRBV27	CASSASSGRGDYGYTF	TGTGCCAGCAGTGCTAGCAGTGGGCGCGGAGACTATGGCTACACCTTC
-	-	12	TRBJ2-2	TRBV10-2	CASMRGTGELFF	TGCGCCAGCATGAGAGGCACCGGGGAGCTGTTTTTT
-	few	12	TRBJ2-7	TRBV6-2/TRBV6-3	CASSYSRGAQYF	TGTGCCAGCAGTTACTCGAGAGGTGCCCAGTACTTC